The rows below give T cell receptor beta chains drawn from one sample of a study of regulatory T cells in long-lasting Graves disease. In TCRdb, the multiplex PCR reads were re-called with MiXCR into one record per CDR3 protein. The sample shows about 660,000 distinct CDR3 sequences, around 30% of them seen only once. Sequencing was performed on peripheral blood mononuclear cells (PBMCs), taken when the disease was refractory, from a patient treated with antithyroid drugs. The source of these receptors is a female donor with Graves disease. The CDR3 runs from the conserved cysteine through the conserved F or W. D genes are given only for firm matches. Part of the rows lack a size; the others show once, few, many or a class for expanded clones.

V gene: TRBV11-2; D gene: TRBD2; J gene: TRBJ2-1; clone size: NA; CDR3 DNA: TGTGCCAGCAGCATCGGGGTAGCGGGAGGCTGGGAGCAGTTCTTC; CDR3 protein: CASSIGVAGGWEQFF
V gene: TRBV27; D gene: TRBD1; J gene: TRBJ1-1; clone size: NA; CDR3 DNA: TGTGCCAGCAGCCTGAGATCTGAAGTCCGGACAGGGGGCACTGAAGCTTTCTTT; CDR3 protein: CASSLRSEVRTGGTEAFF
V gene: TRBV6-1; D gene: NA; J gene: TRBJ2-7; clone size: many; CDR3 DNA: TGTGCCAGCAGACAGAGCTCCTACGAGCAGTACTTC; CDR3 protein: CASRQSSYEQYF
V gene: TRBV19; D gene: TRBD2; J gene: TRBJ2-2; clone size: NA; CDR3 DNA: TGTGCCAGTAGTACTCTAGCGGGAGGCGTGAACACCGGGGAGCTGTTTTTT; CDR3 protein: CASSTLAGGVNTGELFF
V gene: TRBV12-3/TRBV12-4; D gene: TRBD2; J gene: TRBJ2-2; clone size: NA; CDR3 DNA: TGTGCCAGCAGTTTCCGGGGACTAGCGGGAAACACCGGGGAGCTGTTTTTT; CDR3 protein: CASSFRGLAGNTGELFF
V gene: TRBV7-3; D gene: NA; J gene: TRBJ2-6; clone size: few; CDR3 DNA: TGTGCCAGCAGTAGGGCGACGGGGGCCAACGTCCTGACTTTC; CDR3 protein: CASSRATGANVLTF
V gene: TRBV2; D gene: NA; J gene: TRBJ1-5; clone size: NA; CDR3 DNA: TGTGCCAGCAGTTACTCCGCCCTCGCGAGCAATCAGCCCCAGCATTTT; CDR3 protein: CASSYSALASNQPQHF
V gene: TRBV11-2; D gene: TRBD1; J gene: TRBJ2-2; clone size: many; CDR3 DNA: TGTGCCAGCAGCCTCTTAGTGGGACAGGGCGCGAGGAACACCGGGGAGCTGTTTTTT; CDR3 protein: CASSLLVGQGARNTGELFF
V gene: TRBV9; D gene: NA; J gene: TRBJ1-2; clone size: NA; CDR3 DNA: TGTGCCAGCAGCCTCACAGGGACTCGGTATGGCTACACCTTC; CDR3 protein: CASSLTGTRYGYTF
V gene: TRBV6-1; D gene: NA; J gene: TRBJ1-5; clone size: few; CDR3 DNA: TGTGCCAGCAGTGAAAAGGCAGAAAATCAGCCCCAGCATTTT; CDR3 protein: CASSEKAENQPQHF
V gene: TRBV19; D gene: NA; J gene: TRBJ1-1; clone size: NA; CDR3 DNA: TGTGCCAGTAGTACTCGGGACGGATTGAACACTGAAGCTTTCTTT; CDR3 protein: CASSTRDGLNTEAFF
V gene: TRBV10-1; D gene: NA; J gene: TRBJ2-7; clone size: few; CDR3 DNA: TGCGCCAGCAGTGTTGAGGGGGACGACGAGCAGTACTTC; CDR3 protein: CASSVEGDDEQYF
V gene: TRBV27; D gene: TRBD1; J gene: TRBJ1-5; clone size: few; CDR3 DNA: TGTGCCAGCAGTTTAGAGTGGGGACAGGGGTATCAGCCCCAGCATTTT; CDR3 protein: CASSLEWGQGYQPQHF
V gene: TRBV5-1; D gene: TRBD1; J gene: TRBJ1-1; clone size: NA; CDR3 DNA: TGCGCCAGCAGCTTGGGTGGGGACAGGGGGAACACTGAAGCTTTCTTT; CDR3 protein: CASSLGGDRGNTEAFF
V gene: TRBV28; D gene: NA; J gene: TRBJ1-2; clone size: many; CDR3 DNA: TGTGCCAGCAGTTTGGGCGGCGAAAATGGCTACACCTTC; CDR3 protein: CASSLGGENGYTF
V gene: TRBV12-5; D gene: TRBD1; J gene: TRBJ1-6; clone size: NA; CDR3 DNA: TGTGCTAGTGGTTTGGCCCGCTTGGGACAGGGGAATTCACCCCTCCACTTT; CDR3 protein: CASGLARLGQGNSPLHF
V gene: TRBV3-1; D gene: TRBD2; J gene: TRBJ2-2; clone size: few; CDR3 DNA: TGTGCCAGCAGCCCCCCCGTTCGGACTAGCGGGCCCGGGGAGCTGTTTTTT; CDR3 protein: CASSPPVRTSGPGELFF
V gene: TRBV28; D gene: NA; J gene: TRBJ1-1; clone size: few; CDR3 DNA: TGTGCCAGCAGGAGTGATCAGAACGCTGAAGCTTTCTTT; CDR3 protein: CASRSDQNAEAFF
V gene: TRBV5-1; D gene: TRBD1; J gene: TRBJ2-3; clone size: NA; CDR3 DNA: TGCGCCAGCAGCTGGGCACAGGGGTATGGCACAGATACGCAGTATTTT; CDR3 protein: CASSWAQGYGTDTQYF
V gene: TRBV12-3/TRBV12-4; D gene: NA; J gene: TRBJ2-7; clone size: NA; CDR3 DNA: TGTGCCAGCAGTGGGGGAGCGAAGGGCGAGCAGTACTTC; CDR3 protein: CASSGGAKGEQYF
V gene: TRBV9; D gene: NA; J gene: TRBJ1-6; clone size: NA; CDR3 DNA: TGTGCCAGCAGCGTAGGTCCCGGAGATAATTCACCCCTCCACTTT; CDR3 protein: CASSVGPGDNSPLHF
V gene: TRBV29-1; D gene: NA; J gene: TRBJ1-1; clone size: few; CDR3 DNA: TGCAGCGTGGAGAGGCGGGACACTGAAGCTTTCTTT; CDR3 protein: CSVERRDTEAFF
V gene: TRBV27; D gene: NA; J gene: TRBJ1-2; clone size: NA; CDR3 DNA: TGTGCCAGCGGAAGTCGCTATGGCTACACCTTC; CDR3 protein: CASGSRYGYTF
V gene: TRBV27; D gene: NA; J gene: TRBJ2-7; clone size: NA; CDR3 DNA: TGTGCCAGCAATGAGGTGTACTTC; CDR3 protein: CASNEVYF
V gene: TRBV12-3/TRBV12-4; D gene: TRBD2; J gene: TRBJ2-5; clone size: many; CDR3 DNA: TGTGCCAGCAGTTTCGGGGGGGCTGGAGAGACCCAGTACTTC; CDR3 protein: CASSFGGAGETQYF
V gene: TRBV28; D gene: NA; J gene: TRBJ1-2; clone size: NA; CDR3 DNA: TGTGCCAGCAGTTTAGGTACCGGACCCTCAAACTATGGCTACACCTTC; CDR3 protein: CASSLGTGPSNYGYTF
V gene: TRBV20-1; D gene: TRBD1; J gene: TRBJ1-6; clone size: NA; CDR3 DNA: TGCAGTGCTAGAGATACAGGGGGCCCCCAGACCCCCCTCCACTTT; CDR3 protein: CSARDTGGPQTPLHF
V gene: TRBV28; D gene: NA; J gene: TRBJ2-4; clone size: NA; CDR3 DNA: TGTGCCAGCAGCTCGCAGAACGTTGTCAAAAACATTCAGTACTTC; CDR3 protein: CASSSQNVVKNIQYF
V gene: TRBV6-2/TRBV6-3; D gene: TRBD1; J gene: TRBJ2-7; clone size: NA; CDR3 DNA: TGTGCCAGCCGAAAGGGACAGAACTACGAGCAGTACTTC; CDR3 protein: CASRKGQNYEQYF
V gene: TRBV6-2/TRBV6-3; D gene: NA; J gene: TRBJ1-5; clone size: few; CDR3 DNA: TGTGCCAGCAGTTATCTGTCAGACAATCAGCCCCAGCATTTT; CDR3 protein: CASSYLSDNQPQHF
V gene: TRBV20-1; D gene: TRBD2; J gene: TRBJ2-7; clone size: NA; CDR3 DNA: TGCAGTGCTATTAGCGGGAGGGACCTCTACGAGCAGTACTTC; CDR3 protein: CSAISGRDLYEQYF
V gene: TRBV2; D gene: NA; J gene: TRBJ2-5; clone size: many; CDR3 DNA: TGTGCCATCAGGGGACTTACCTTCGGGGAGACCCAGTACTTC; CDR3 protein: CAIRGLTFGETQYF
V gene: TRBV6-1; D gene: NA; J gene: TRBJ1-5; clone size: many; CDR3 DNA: TGTGCCAGCAGTGAACTTACTAGCAATCAGCCCCAGCATTTT; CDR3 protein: CASSELTSNQPQHF
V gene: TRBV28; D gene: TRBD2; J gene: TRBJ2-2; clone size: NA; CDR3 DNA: TGTGCCAGCAGTTTACAGAAAAGCCCACTAGCGGGAGGGTCGAACACCGGGGAGCTGTTTTTT; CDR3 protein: CASSLQKSPLAGGSNTGELFF
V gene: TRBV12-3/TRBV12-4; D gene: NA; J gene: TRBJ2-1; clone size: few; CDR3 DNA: TGTGCCAGCAGTCGGGGCGGGACCGCCAATGAGCAGTTCTTC; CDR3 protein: CASSRGGTANEQFF
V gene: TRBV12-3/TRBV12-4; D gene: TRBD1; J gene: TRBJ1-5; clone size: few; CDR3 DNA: TGTGCCAGCAGTTTACAGGGGGAAAATCAGCCCCAGCATTTT; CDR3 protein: CASSLQGENQPQHF
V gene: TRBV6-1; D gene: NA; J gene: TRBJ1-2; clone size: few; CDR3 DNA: TGTGCCACCACACGATCGCAGGCTACCAACTATGGCTACACCTTC; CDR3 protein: CATTRSQATNYGYTF
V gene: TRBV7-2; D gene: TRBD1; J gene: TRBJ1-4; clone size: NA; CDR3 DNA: TGTGCCAGCAGCCTATCTGGGACAGCAAATGAAAAACTGTTTTTT; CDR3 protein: CASSLSGTANEKLFF
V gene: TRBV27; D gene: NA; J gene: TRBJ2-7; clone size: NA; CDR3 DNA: TGTGCCAGCAACCCCTGGGGCTCGGGAGATCATTACGAGCAGTACTTC; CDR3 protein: CASNPWGSGDHYEQYF
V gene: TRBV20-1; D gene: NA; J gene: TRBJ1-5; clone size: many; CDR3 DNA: TGCAGTGCTAGAGAGGTTGACGGTGGCAATCAGCCCCAGCATTTT; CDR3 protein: CSAREVDGGNQPQHF
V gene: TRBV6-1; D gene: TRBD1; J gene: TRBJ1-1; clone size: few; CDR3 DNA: TGTGCCAGCAGGCTTGGGACAGCCGGCCCTGAAGCTTTCTTT; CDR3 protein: CASRLGTAGPEAFF
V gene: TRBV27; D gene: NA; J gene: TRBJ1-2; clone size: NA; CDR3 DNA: TGTGCCAGCAGTTTATTCGGCCCGACGGACTATGGCTACACCTTC; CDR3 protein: CASSLFGPTDYGYTF
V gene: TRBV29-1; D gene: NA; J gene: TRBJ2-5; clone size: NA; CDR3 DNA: TGCAGCGTTGGGGGGCCAGAGACCCAGTACTTC; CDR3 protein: CSVGGPETQYF
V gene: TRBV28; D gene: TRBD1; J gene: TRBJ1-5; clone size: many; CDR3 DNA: TGTGCCAGCAGTTTAAGGCAGGGGGCAAATCAACCCCAGCATTTT; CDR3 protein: CASSLRQGANQPQHF
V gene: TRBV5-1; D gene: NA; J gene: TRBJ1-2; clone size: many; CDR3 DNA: TGCGCCAGCAGCTTGGAGGACAGCTATGGCTACACCTTC; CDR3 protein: CASSLEDSYGYTF
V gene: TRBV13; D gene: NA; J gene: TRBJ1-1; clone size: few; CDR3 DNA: TGTGCCAGCCGGGCCCTAGAGGGCTTCGAAGCTTTCTTT; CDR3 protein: CASRALEGFEAFF
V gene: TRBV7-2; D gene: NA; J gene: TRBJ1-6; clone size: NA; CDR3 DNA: TGTGCCAGCAGCTCGTTCACAGGGTATAATTCACCCCTCCACTTT; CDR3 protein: CASSSFTGYNSPLHF